These 10 T cell receptor beta chains were all obtained from the same sample, sequenced in a study of blood T cells in healthy people across ages. A second PCR, run for about 7 to 11 cycles, used a sample-barcoded 5' primer plus a J-beta primer mix. Using its own MiXCR run on the 5' RACE reads, TCRdb lists one record per CDR3 protein. The data contain roughly 1,100,000 distinct CDR3 sequences, less than 25% of them seen just once; the ten biggest clones take up 0.75%. The same data also went into a second study, on T cells of mothers and their children.

Sequences were obtained from blood. The origin of the receptors is a girl aged 2-15 years in good health.

V is TRBV20-1 and J is TRBJ1-3; D gene unclear. Trimming cost V 3 bases and J 0 bases, with 6 bases left between them. The length of the CDR3 is 13 residues. Germline assignment: CDR1 DFQATT and CDR2 SNEGSKA (reference sequence). The CDR3 coding sequence is TGCAGTGCTAGTTGGAACTCTGGAAACACCATATATTTT. Residues: CSASWNSGNTIYF.

The genes are TRBV20-1 and TRBJ2-1, with 9 bases identical to TRBD2. The CDR3 is made up of 16 amino acids. Germline V gene lookup returns CDR1 DFQATT and CDR2 SNEGSKA (reference sequence). V gave up 0 bases and J gave up 9 bases; unmatched junction bases: 12. The CDR3 DNA follows: TGCAGTGCTAGAGATCCTGTGCGGGGGGGCTGGGGTGAGCAGTTCTTC. This sequence encodes CSARDPVRGGWGEQFF.

This clonotype was counted between two and nine times. The gene calls are TRBV13 and TRBJ1-1; TRBD1 might be the D (5 bases). This CDR3 region has 15 residues. Germline V gene sequence: CDR1 PRHDT, CDR2 FYEKMQ (reference sequence). V dropped 4 bases and J dropped 3 bases, with 15 bases sitting between them. CDR3 sequence reads: CASSSRASGHTEAFF. The CDR3 DNA sequence: TGTGCCAGCAGCTCCCGGGCCTCGGGGCACACTGAAGCTTTCTTT.

This chain joins TRBV7-8 and TRBJ2-5, with 7 bases fitting TRBD2. From germline, CDR1 is SGHVS and CDR2 FQNEAQ. Trimming took 5 bases from V and 5 from J; bases not matched to a gene: 11. This CDR3 has 15 residues. The DNA of the CDR3 is TGTGCCAGCAGCCCCACCGCAGGGAGGGAGGAGACCCAGTACTTC. Translated: CASSPTAGREETQYF.

To note about this clonotype: A read error may be the cause here, since a much bigger clone is one base away. The chain recombines TRBV12-3 or TRBV12-4 with TRBJ2-1; tentatively, D is TRBD1 or TRBD2 (6 bases each). V was trimmed by 8 bases and J by 8 bases, leaving 7 bases between them. This CDR3 spans 10 amino acids. The CDR3 DNA reads as TGTGCCAGCGGGGGGCATGAGCAGTTCTTC. This gives the protein CASGGHEQFF.

This clonotype was seen a handful of times. V and J are TRBV15 and TRBJ2-7, with a possible D match to TRBD2 (7 bases). The V gene's germline CDR1 is LNHNV and CDR2 YYDKDF (reference sequence). This CDR3 is 15 amino acids long. The V gene lost 1 base and the J gene lost 2 bases, with 12 bases spanning the gap. CDR3: CATSRGEGHPYEQYF. In nucleotides, the CDR3 is TGTGCCACCAGCAGAGGGGAGGGACACCCCTACGAGCAGTACTTC.

This clonotype has only one observation. J is TRBJ1-2 and V is TRBV12-3 or TRBV12-4, with 7 bases aligning to TRBD1. The CDR3 length is 14 residues. Trimming cost V 7 bases and J 8 bases; bases outside gene matches: 13. CDR3 nucleotide sequence: TGTGCCAGCACCTCAACAGGGGACTGGGGCGGCTACACCTTC. Translated: CASTSTGDWGGYTF.

The V call is TRBV29-1, the J call TRBJ1-5; D unresolved. CDR3 length equals 13 residues. The V and J ends lost 4 bases and 4 bases respectively, with 11 bases between them. Germline CDR1 and CDR2: SQVTM and ANQGSEA. The CDR3, as DNA: TGCAGCGTTGTGTGGTCCTCGAATCAGCCCCAGCATTTT. It codes for CSVVWSSNQPQHF.

The chain recombines TRBV12-5 with TRBJ2-4, with D possibly TRBD1 on 6 matching bases. Between the trimmed V and J ends, which lost 2 bases and 1 base, there was a span of 15 bases. The CDR3 has 17 residues. Looked up from germline, CDR1 is LGHNT and CDR2 is FRNRAP. CDR3 bases: TGTGCTAGTGGTTTGTCAGCAGGGGATCTCGCCAAAAACATTCAGTACTTC. It specifies CASGLSAGDLAKNIQYF.

This clonotype occurred a few times. V and J are TRBV7-2 and TRBJ1-2; 7 bases fit TRBD1. V lost 1 base, J lost 8 bases, and 7 bases stayed unmatched. The CDR3 totals 14 residues. Germline loops: CDR1 SGHTA, CDR2 FQGNSA. The CDR3 is CASSLGEGGGGYTF. The CDR3 DNA is TGTGCCAGCAGCTTAGGAGAAGGGGGCGGGGGCTACACCTTC.